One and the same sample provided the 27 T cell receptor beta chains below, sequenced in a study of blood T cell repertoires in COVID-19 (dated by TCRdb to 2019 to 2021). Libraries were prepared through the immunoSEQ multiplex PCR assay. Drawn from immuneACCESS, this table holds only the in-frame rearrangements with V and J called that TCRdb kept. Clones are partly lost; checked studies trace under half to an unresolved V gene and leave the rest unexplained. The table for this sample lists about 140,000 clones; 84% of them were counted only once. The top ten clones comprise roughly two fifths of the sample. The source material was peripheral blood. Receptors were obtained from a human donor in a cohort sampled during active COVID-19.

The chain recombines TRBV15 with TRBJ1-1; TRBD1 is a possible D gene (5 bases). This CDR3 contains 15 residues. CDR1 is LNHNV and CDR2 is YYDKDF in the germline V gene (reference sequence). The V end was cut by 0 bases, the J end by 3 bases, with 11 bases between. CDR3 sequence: CATSRDNGRDTEAFF. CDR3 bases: TGTGCCACCAGCAGAGATAATGGCAGGGACACTGAAGCTTTCTTT. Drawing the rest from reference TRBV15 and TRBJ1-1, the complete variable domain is DAMVIQNPRYQVTQFGKPVTLSCSQTLNHNVMYWYQQKSSQAPKLLFHYYDKDFNNEADTPDNFQSRRPNTSFCFLDIRSPGLGDTAMYLCATSRDNGRDTEAFFGQGTRLTVV.

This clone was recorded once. The CDR3 reads CASSQLLGPGTQYF. CDR3 bases: TGCGCCAGCAGCCAACTACTAGGGCCGGGGACCCAGTACTTC. The chain combines TRBV4-1 with TRBJ2-5; TRBD2 is a possible D gene (5 bases). The germline V and J ends were trimmed by 2 bases and 7 bases, with 14 bases remaining between them. Germline values: CDR1 MGHRA, CDR2 YSYEKL. CDR3 length equals 14 residues.

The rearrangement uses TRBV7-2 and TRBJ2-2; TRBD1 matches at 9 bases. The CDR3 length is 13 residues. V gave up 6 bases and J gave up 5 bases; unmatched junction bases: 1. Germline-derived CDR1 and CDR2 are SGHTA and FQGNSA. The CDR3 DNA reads TGTGCCAGCAGGACAGGGGGTACCGGGGAGCTGTTTTTT. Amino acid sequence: CASRTGGTGELFF.

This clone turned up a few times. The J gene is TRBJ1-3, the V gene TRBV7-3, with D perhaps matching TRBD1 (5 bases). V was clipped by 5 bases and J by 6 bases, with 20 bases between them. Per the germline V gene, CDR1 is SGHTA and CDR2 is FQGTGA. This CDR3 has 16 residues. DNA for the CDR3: TGTGCCAGCAGCACCGGGACTAGCGATGGGAAAAACACCATATATTTT. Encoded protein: CASSTGTSDGKNTIYF.

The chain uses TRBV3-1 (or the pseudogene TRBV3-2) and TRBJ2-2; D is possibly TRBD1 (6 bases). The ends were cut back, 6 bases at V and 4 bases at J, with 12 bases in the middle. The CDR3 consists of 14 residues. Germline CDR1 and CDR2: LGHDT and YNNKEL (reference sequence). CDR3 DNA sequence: TGTGCCAGCAGAGCAGGGGTTAGCACCGGGGAGCTGTTTTTT. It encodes CASRAGVSTGELFF.

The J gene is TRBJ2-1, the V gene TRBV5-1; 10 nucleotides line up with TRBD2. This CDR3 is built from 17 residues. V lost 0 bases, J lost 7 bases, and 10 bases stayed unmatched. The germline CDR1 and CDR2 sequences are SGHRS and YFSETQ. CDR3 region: CASSLELAGYQGNEQFF. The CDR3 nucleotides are TGCGCCAGCAGCTTGGAACTAGCGGGATACCAGGGGAATGAGCAGTTCTTC.

CDR3 coding DNA: TGTGCCAGCAGCTCCCTAACTAGCGGGATTGGAGATACGCAGTATTTT. Translation: CASSSLTSGIGDTQYF. The gene calls are TRBV7-2 and TRBJ2-3; 10 bases match TRBD2. Trimming took 4 bases from V and 5 from J; bases not matched to a gene: 9. In germline, CDR1 is SGHTA, CDR2 FQGNSA. The CDR3 contains 16 residues.

The CDR3 nucleotides are TGTGCCAGCAGCCCCCAGACAGGAGATAGCAATCAGCCCCAGCATTTT. Protein: CASSPQTGDSNQPQHF. This sequence joins TRBV7-8 and TRBJ1-5, with D possibly being TRBD1 (6 bases). The CDR3 extends over 16 amino acids. Trimming cost V 5 bases and J 0 bases, with 14 bases left between them. Germline V gene data show CDR1 as SGHVS and CDR2 as FQNEAQ.

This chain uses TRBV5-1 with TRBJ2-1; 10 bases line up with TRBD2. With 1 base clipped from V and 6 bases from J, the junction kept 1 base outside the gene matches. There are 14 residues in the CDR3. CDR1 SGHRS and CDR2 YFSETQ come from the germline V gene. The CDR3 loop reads CASSLSGGANEQFF. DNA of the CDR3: TGCGCCAGCAGCTTGAGCGGGGGGGCCAATGAGCAGTTCTTC.

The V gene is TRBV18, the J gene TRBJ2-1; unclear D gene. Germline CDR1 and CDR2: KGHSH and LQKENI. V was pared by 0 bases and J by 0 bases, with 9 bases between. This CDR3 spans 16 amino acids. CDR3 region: CASSPPERASYNEQFF. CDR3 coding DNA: TGTGCCAGCTCACCACCCGAGCGAGCCTCCTACAATGAGCAGTTCTTC.

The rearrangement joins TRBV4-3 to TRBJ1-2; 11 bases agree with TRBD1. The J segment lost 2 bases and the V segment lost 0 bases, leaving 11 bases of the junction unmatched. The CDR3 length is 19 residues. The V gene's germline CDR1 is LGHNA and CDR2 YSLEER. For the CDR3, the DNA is TGCGCCAGCAGCCAAGATACCGCGGGACAGGGGGGACAAAACTATGGCTACACCTTC. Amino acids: CASSQDTAGQGGQNYGYTF.

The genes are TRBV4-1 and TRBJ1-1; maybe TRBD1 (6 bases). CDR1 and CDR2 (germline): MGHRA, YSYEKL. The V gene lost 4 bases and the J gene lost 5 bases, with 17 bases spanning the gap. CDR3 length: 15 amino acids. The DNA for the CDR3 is TGCGCCAGCAGCCTAAATCAACAGGGCTCAACTGAAGCTTTCTTT. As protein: CASSLNQQGSTEAFF.

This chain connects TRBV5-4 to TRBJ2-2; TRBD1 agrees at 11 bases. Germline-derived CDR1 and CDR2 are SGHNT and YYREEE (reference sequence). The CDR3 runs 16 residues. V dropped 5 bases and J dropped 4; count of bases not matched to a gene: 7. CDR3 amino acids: CASSNPGQGVTGELFF. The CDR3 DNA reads TGTGCCAGCAGTAATCCGGGACAGGGGGTCACCGGGGAGCTGTTTTTT.

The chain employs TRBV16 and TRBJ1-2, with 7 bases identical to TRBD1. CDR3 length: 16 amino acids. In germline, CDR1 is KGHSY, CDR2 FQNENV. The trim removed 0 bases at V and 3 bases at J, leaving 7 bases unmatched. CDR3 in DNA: TGTGCCAGCAGCCAATCGGAGGGGGCGGTGTACTATGGCTACACCTTC. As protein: CASSQSEGAVYYGYTF.

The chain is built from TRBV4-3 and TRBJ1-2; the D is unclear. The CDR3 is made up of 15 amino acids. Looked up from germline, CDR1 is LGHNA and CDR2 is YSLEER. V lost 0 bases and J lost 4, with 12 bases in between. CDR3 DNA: TGCGCCAGCAGCCAAGAGGGCTACCAATCCTATGGCTACACCTTC. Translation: CASSQEGYQSYGYTF.

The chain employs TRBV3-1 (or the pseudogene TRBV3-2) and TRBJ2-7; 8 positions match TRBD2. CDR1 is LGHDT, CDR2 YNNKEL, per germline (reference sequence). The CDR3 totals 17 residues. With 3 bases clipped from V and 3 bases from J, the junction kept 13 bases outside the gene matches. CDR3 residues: CASSQEGRLAGFYEQYV. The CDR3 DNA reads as TGTGCCAGCAGCCAGGAAGGAAGGCTAGCGGGTTTCTACGAGCAGTACGTC.

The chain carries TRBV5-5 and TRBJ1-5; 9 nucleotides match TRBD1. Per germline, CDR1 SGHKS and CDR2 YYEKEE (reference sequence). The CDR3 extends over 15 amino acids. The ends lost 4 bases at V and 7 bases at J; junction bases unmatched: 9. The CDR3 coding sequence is TGTGCCAGCAGCCTGAATTTGGGGACAGGGCAGCCCCAGCATTTT. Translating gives CASSLNLGTGQPQHF.

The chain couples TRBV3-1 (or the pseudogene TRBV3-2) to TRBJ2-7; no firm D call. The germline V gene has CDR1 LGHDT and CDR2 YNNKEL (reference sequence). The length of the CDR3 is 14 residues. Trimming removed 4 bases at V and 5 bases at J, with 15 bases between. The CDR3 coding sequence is TGTGCCAGCAGCCTCGTCCCGGGTCACCACGAGCAGTACTTC. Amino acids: CASSLVPGHHEQYF.

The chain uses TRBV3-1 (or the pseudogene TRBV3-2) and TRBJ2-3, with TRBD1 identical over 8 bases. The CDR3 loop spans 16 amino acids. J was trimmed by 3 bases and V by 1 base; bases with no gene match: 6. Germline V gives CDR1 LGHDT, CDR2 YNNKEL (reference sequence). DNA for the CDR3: TGTGCCAGCAGCCAAGGTAACAGGGGGGCAACAGATACGCAGTATTTT. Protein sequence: CASSQGNRGATDTQYF.

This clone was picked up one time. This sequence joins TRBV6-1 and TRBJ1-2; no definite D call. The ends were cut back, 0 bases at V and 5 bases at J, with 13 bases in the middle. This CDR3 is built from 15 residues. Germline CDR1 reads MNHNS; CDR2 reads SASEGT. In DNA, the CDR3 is TGTGCCAGCAGTGAAGCGCTATACTCCTCTTATGGCTACACCTTC. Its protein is CASSEALYSSYGYTF.

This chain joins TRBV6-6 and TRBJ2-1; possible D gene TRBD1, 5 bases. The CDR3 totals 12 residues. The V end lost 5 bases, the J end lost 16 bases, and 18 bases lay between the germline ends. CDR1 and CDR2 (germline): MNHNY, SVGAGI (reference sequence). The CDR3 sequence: CASSEMGQGNFF. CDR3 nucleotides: TGTGCCAGCAGTGAGATGGGGCAAGGGAACTTCTTC.

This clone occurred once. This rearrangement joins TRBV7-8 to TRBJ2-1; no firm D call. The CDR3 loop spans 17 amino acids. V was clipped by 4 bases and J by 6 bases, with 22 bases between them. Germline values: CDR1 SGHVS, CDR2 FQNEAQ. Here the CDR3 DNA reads TGTGCCAGCAGCTCCGGTCATCCCCCTATGGTATCCAATGAGCAGTTCTTC. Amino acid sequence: CASSSGHPPMVSNEQFF.

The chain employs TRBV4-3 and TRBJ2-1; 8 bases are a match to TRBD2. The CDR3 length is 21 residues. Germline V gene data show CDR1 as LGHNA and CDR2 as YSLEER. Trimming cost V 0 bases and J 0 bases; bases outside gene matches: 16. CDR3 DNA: TGCGCCAGCAGCCAAGATCTCCCCCGGTCTAGCGGGCACTTCTCCTACAATGAGCAGTTCTTC. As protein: CASSQDLPRSSGHFSYNEQFF.

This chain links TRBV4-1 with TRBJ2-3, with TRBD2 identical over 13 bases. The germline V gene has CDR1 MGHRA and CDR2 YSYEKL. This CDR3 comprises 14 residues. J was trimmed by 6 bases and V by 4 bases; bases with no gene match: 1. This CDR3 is CASSPGLAGDTQYF. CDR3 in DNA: TGCGCCAGCAGCCCGGGACTAGCGGGGGATACGCAGTATTTT.

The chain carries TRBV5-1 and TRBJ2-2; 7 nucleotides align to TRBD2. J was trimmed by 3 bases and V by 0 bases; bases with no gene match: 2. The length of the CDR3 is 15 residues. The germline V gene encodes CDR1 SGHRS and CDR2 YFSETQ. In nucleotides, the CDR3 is TGCGCCAGCAGCTTGGTGCTAGCGGACACCGGGGAGCTGTTTTTT. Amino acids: CASSLVLADTGELFF.

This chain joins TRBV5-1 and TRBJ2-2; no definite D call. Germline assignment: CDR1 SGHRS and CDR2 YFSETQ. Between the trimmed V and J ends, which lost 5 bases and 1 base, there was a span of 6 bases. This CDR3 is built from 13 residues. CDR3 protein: CASSLGNTGELFF. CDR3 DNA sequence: TGCGCCAGCAGTCTCGGGAACACCGGGGAGCTGTTTTTT.

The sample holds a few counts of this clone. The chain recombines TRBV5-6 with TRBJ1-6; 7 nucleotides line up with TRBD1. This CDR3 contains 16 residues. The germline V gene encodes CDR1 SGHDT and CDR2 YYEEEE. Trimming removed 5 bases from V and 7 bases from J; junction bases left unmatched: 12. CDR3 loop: CASRTFLTGFNSPLHF. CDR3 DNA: TGTGCCAGCAGAACGTTCTTGACAGGGTTCAATTCACCCCTCCACTTT.